This T cell receptor (beta chain) was retrieved from a study of T cells after posttransplantation cyclophosphamide. Study-level points and caveats: Later blood repertoires were often dominated by clones from the donor CD8+ memory compartment. TRB overlap between skin or GI tissue T cells and blood was limited. Recipient CMV seropositivity and CMV reactivation strongly tracked TRB clonality.

Methotrexate plus calcineurin inhibitor accompanied controls' myeloablative marrow transplants; sampling was 1 year later. CDR3 size: 16 residues. Germline V lookup: CDR1 SGDLS, CDR2 YYNGEE. With 0 bases clipped from V and 8 bases from J, the junction kept 9 bases outside the gene matches. Assay used: immunoSEQ multiplex PCR; TCRdb lists only in-frame clones, some missing. Of roughly 17,000 clones in the sample, 85% are singletons; the top ten hold about 26%. To note about this clone: Its target is unknown.

This TCR was recovered from a female patient aged 18 to 29 who received an allogeneic stem cell transplant from an unrelated donor, was CMV-positive, and had acute and chronic GVHD. Some of the T cells might come from the graft donor. The sample in question was PBMCs, obtained after allogeneic stem cell transplant with calcineurin inhibitor and methotrexate. The V call is TRBV9, the J call TRBJ1-4; 8 bases are shared with TRBD1. CDR3 protein: CASSVGLTGEREKLFF. The CDR3 DNA reads TGTGCCAGCAGCGTAGGATTGACAGGGGAAAGGGAAAAACTGTTTTTT.